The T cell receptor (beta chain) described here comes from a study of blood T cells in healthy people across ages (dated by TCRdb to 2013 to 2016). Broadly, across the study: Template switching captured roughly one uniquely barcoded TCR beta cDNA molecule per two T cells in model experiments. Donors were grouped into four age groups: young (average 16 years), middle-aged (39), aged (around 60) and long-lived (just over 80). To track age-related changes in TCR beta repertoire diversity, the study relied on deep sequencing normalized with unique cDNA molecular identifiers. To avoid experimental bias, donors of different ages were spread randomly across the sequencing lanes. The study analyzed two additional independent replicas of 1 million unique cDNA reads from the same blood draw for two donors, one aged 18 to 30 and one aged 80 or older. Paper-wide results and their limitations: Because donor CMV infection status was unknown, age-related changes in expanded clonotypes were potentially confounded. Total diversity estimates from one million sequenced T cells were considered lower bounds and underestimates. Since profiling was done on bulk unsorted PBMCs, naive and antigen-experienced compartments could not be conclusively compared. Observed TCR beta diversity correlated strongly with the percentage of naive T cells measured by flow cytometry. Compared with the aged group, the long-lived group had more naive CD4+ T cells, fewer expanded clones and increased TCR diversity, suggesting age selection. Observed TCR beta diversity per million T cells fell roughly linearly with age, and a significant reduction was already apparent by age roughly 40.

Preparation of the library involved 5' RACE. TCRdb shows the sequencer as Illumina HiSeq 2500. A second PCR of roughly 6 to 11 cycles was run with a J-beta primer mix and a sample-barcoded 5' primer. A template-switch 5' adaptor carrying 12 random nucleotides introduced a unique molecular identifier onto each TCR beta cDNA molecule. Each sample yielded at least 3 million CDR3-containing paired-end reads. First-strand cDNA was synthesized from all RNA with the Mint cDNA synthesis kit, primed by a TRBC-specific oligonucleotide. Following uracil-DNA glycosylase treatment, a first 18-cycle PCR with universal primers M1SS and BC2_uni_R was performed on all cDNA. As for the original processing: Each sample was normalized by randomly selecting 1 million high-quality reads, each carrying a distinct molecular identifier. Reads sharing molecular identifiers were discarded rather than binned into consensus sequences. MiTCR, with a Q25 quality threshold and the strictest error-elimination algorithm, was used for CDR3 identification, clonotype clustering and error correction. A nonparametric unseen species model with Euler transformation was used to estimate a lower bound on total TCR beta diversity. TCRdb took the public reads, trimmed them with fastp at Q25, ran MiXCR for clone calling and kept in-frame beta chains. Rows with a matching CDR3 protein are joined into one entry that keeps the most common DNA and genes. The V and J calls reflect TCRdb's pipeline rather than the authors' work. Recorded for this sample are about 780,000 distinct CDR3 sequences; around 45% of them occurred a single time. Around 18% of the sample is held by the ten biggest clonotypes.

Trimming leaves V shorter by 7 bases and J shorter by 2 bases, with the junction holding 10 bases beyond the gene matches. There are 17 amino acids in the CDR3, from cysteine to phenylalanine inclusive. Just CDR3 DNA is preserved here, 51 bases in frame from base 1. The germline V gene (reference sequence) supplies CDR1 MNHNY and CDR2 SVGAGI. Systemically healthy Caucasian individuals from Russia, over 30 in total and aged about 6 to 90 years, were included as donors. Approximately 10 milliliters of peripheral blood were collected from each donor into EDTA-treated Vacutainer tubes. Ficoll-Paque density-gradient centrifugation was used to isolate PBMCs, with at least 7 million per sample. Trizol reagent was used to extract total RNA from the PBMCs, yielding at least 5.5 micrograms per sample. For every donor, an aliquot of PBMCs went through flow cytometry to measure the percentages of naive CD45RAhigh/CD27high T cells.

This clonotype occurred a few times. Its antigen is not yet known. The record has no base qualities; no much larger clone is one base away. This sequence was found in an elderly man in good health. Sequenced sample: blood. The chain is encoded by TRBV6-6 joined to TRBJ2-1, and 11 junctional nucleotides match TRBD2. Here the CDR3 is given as CASNGGLAGGAYNEQFF. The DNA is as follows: TGTGCCAGCAACGGAGGGCTAGCGGGAGGAGCCTACAATGAGCAGTTCTTC.